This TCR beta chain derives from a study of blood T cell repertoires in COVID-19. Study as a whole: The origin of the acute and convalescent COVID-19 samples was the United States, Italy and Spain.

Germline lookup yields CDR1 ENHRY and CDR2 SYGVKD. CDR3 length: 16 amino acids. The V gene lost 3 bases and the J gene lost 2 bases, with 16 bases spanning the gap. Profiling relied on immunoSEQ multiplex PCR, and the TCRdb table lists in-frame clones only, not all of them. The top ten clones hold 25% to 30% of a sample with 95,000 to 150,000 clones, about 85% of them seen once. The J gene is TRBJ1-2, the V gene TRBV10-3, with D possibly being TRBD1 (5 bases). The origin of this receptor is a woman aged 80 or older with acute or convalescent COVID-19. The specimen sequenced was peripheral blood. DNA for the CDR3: TGTGCCATCAGTGATCCCGCCGAGGCAGGGAACTATGGCTACACCTTC. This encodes CAISDPAEAGNYGYTF.